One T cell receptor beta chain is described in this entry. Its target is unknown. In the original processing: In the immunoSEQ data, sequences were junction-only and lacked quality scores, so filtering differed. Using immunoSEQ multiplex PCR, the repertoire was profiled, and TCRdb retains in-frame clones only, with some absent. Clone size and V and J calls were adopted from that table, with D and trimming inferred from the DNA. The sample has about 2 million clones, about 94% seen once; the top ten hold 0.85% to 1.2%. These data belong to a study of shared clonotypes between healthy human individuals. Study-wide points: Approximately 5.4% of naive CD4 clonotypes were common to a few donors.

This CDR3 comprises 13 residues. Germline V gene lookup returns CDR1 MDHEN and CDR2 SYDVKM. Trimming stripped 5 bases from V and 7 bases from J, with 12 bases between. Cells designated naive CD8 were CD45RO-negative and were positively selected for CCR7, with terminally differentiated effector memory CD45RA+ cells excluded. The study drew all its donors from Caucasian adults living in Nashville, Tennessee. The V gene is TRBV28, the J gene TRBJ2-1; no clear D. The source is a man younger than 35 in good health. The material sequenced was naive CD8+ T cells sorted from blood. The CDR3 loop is CASSPRLTNEQFF. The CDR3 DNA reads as TGTGCCAGCAGTCCTAGACTTACGAATGAGCAGTTCTTC.